Shown below are 20 T cell receptor beta chains from a single sample sequenced in a study of early T cells in non-severe SARS-CoV-2 infection. TCRdb itself ran the 5' RACE reads through MiXCR, one entry per CDR3 protein. The sample lists about 80,000 distinct CDR3 sequences, over 9% occurring once. Material: whole blood. These receptors were collected from an adult who was a healthcare worker with PCR-confirmed SARS-CoV-2 infection or an uninfected control (not recorded which).

V and J are TRBV6-5 and TRBJ1-1, with 9 bases that match TRBD1. The V gene end was trimmed by 2 bases and the J gene end by 1 base; junction bases not matched to a gene: 8. The CDR3 has 17 residues. Germline lookup yields CDR1 MNHEY and CDR2 SVGAGI. In nucleotides, the CDR3 is TGTGCCAGCAGTTACCACGCCGGACAGGGGAAGAACACTGAAGCTTTCTTT. Protein sequence: CASSYHAGQGKNTEAFF.

This clonotype has ten or more counts. This rearrangement joins TRBV5-1 to TRBJ1-2; 9 bases are a match to TRBD1. This CDR3 region has 15 residues. The trim removed 0 bases at V and 3 bases at J, leaving 3 bases unmatched. Germline V gene lookup returns CDR1 SGHRS and CDR2 YFSETQ. The CDR3 sequence: CASSLETGGYYGYTF. The CDR3 nucleotides read TGCGCCAGCAGCTTGGAGACAGGGGGATACTATGGCTACACCTTC.

This clonotype was observed a few times. This chain uses TRBV7-3 with TRBJ2-2, with D tentatively TRBD1 (5 bases). The V gene lost 5 bases and the J gene lost 0 bases, with 16 bases spanning the gap. The V gene's germline CDR1 is SGHTA and CDR2 FQGTGA. This CDR3 region has 17 residues. As DNA, the CDR3 is TGTGCCAGCAGCCGCAGGGTAGATGGCGCGAACACCGGGGAGCTGTTTTTT. Amino acids: CASSRRVDGANTGELFF.

This clonotype was seen ten or more times. V gene TRBV10-2 combines with J gene TRBJ1-3; D ambiguous. The CDR3 covers 16 residues. CDR1 is WSHSY, CDR2 SAAADI, per germline. With 0 bases removed from V and 2 bases from J, the gap between germline ends came to 11 bases. The CDR3 is CASSESPRGAGNTIYF. The CDR3 DNA is TGCGCCAGCAGTGAGTCGCCCCGGGGAGCTGGAAACACCATATATTTT.

The V and J genes are TRBV19 and TRBJ1-5, with TRBD1 identical over 8 bases. The CDR3 has 14 residues. V dropped 11 bases and J dropped 2; count of bases not matched to a gene: 8. Germline V gene lookup returns CDR1 LNHDA and CDR2 SQIVND (reference sequence). CDR3 sequence (DNA): TGTGCCGGCTCTTCGACAGGGGGCAATCAGCCCCAGCATTTT. Its translation is CAGSSTGGNQPQHF. Using reference TRBV19 and TRBJ1-5 for the parts outside the CDR3, the full variable domain is DGGITQSPKYLFRKEGQNVTLSCEQNLNHDAMYWYRQDPGQGLRLIYYSQIVNDFQKGDIAEGYSVSREKKESFPLTVTSAQKNPTAFYLCAGSSTGGNQPQHFGDGTRLSIL.

A few counts support this clonotype. CDR3 DNA: TGTGCCAGCAGTGGGCTGGGACTGACCGAAGAGACCCAGTACTTC. It codes for CASSGLGLTEETQYF. The rearrangement uses TRBV2 and TRBJ2-5; a possible D gene is TRBD2 (6 bases). The V gene's germline CDR1 is SNHLY and CDR2 FYNNEI. The CDR3 totals 15 residues. V lost 4 bases and J lost 3, with 15 bases in between.

This chain uses TRBV7-9 with TRBJ2-7; D unclear. V was trimmed by 1 base and J by 6 bases, leaving 10 bases between them. Germline lookup yields CDR1 SEHNR and CDR2 FQNEAQ (reference sequence). The CDR3 length is 13 residues. The CDR3 DNA sequence: TGTGCCAGCAGCTTAGTGGCTCGGGTCGAGCAGTACTTC. Protein product: CASSLVARVEQYF.

V usage is TRBV27 and J usage is TRBJ2-7; D gene ambiguous. The CDR3 totals 15 residues. Germline V lookup: CDR1 MNHEY, CDR2 SMNVEV (reference sequence). V was trimmed by 5 bases and J by 6 bases, leaving 20 bases between them. The CDR3 spells CASSPSGPAWGEQYF. The DNA for the CDR3 is TGTGCCAGCAGTCCCTCGGGCCCGGCGTGGGGCGAGCAGTACTTC.

This clonotype has just a few counts. The rearrangement links TRBV13 to TRBJ1-2; tentative D call: TRBD1 (5 bases). The germline CDR1 and CDR2 sequences are PRHDT and FYEKMQ (reference sequence). Trimming took 0 bases from V and 2 from J, leaving 7 bases between them. The length of the CDR3 is 14 residues. The CDR3 loop is CASSLGGVNYGYTF. CDR3 DNA sequence: TGTGCCAGCAGCTTAGGAGGGGTCAACTATGGCTACACCTTC.

This clonotype was detected many times. The chain carries TRBV5-1 and TRBJ2-7, with 7 bases identical to TRBD1. Trimming at V came to 3 bases and at J to 6 bases, leaving 12 bases not matched to a gene. CDR1 is SGHRS and CDR2 is YFSETQ in the germline V gene. The CDR3 runs to 15 residues. CDR3 sequence: CASSSVVGTVTEQYF. DNA of the CDR3: TGCGCCAGCAGCTCGGTAGTTGGGACAGTTACCGAGCAGTACTTC.

This clonotype was observed at least ten times. This rearrangement joins TRBV11-2 to TRBJ2-7; D not resolved. V was pared by 0 bases and J by 1 base, with 7 bases between. This CDR3 is 14 amino acids long. CDR1 is SGHAT and CDR2 is FQNNGV in the germline V gene. The CDR3 loop is CASSLDSISYEQYF. The DNA of the CDR3 is TGTGCCAGCAGCTTAGACAGCATTTCCTACGAGCAGTACTTC.

This sequence joins TRBV5-1 and TRBJ2-1, with 10 bases that match TRBD2. The CDR3 totals 13 residues. J gave up 8 bases and V 5 bases, and 4 bases lay outside the gene matches. Looked up from germline, CDR1 is SGHRS and CDR2 is YFSETQ. The CDR3 region has the DNA TGCGCCAGCAGGATAGCGGGGGGCGATGAGCAGTTCTTC. This codes for CASRIAGGDEQFF. Looking up the rest from reference TRBV5-1 and TRBJ2-1 gives the full variable domain: KAGVTQTPRYLIKTRGQQVTLSCSPISGHRSVSWYQQTPGQGLQFLFEYFSETQRNKGNFPGRFSGRQFSNSRSEMNVSTLELGDSALYLCASRIAGGDEQFFGPGTRLTVL.

A remark on this clonotype: This could be a read error, since a much larger clone is one nucleotide away. The chain couples TRBV13 to TRBJ2-3; D unclear. This CDR3 has 12 residues. Germline loops: CDR1 PRHDT, CDR2 FYEKMQ (reference sequence). With 5 bases removed from V and 3 bases from J, the gap between germline ends came to 6 bases. The CDR3 DNA is TGTGCCAGCAGCCTCCAGACAGATACGCAGTATTTT. Translation: CASSLQTDTQYF.

This clonotype was counted many times. V gene TRBV7-2 combines with J gene TRBJ2-2; D is unclear. The V gene's germline CDR1 is SGHTA and CDR2 FQGNSA. CDR3 length equals 18 residues. Trimming stripped 2 bases from V and 0 bases from J, with 16 bases between. As DNA, the CDR3 is TGTGCCAGCAGCTTAATGGGGATCGTGGGGTCGAACACCGGGGAGCTGTTTTTT. Protein: CASSLMGIVGSNTGELFF.

The genes are TRBV5-1 and TRBJ2-4; D is unresolved. The V end was cut by 1 base, the J end by 5 bases, with 16 bases between. This CDR3 region has 16 residues. Germline CDR1 reads SGHRS; CDR2 reads YFSETQ. DNA for the CDR3: TGCGCCAGCAGCTTGATGAGTCTTGGCTCTCAAAACATTCAGTACTTC. Its translation: CASSLMSLGSQNIQYF.

The sample holds a few counts of this clonotype. The chain recombines TRBV11-3 with TRBJ2-1; D remains ambiguous. Trimming took 2 bases from V and 6 from J, leaving 8 bases between them. Germline V CDR1 and CDR2: SGHNT, YENEEA. The CDR3 spans 13 residues. CDR3: CASSLSSPNEQFF. DNA for the CDR3: TGTGCCAGCAGCTTATCGTCACCCAATGAGCAGTTCTTC.

The table lists this clonotype with a few counts. V gene TRBV6-6 combines with J gene TRBJ1-1, with D perhaps TRBD1 (5 bases). The CDR3 runs 14 residues. In germline, CDR1 is MNHNY, CDR2 SVGAGI (reference sequence). The ends were cut back, 2 bases at V and 7 bases at J, with 14 bases in the middle. The CDR3 sequence: CASSYGGGYIEAFF. The DNA for the CDR3 is TGTGCCAGCAGTTACGGGGGAGGGTACATTGAAGCTTTCTTT.

This clonotype occurred many times. The rearrangement uses TRBV4-1 and TRBJ1-4, with TRBD1 matching over 9 bases. The CDR3 is made up of 15 amino acids. Per the germline V gene, CDR1 is MGHRA and CDR2 is YSYEKL. Trimming removed 5 bases from V and 8 bases from J; junction bases left unmatched: 9. The CDR3 loop is CASSNLQGAYEKLFF. In DNA, the CDR3 is TGCGCCAGCAGCAACTTACAGGGGGCGTACGAAAAACTGTTTTTT.

This sequence joins TRBV18 and TRBJ2-5; TRBD2 might be the D (6 bases). CDR3 length equals 14 residues. V was pared by 3 bases and J by 2 bases, with 10 bases between. Germline V lookup: CDR1 KGHSH, CDR2 LQKENI. CDR3: CASSPQRVQETQYF. The CDR3 bases are TGTGCCAGCTCACCCCAGCGGGTACAAGAGACCCAGTACTTC.

On this clonotype: Relative to the germline gene, one junction end is altered; a read error may explain this. The V gene is TRBV7-9, the J gene TRBJ2-5, with 8 bases identical to TRBD1. Looked up from germline, CDR1 is SEHNR and CDR2 is FQNEAQ (reference sequence). The CDR3 totals 13 residues. The CDR3 loop is CASSRTGQETQNF. CDR3 bases: TGTGCCAGCAGCCGGACAGGGCAAGAGACCCAGAACTTC.